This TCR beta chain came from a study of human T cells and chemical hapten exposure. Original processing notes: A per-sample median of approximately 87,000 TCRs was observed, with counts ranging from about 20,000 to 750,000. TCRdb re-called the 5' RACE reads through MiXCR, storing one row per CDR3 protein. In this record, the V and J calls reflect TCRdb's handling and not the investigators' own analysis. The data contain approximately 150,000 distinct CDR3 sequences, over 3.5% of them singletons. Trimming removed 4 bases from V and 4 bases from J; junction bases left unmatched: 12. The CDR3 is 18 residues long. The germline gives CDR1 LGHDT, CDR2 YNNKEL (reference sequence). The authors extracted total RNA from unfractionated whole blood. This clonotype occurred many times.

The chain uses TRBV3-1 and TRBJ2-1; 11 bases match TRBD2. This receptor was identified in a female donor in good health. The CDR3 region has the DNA TGTGCCAGCAGCCCCCTACGCCCCCCTAGCGGGGGGTACAATGAGCAGTTCTTC. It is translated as CASSPLRPPSGGYNEQFF.